This TCR beta chain originates from a study of cytomegalovirus exposure and HLA in healthy donors (dated by TCRdb to the late 2010s). Study-level background: According to an earlier analysis of 587 of the donors, about 180 million T cells yielded some 110 million unique TCR beta sequences and around 300 Gb of sequence data. An early release that covered fewer than 800 HLA-typed donors contained approximately 300 gigabases of sequencing data and around 85 million unique TCR sequences. Of the 300 to 500 genotyped donors, 65% to 90% were placed in the genetic ancestry cluster associated with self-reported Caucasian donors. The study aimed to test whether cataloging public T cell receptors could reveal signatures of past pathogen exposure. The T cell repertoires of under 750 subjects were profiled by immunosequencing and related to cytomegalovirus serostatus. Besides the first cohort of some 670 subjects, a separate validation cohort made up of 95 to 150 different subjects was used. The study combined high-throughput TCR immunosequencing, statistical association of individual TCRs with disease status, and machine learning to predict cytomegalovirus infection status. In a later analysis, previously published TCR beta repertoires from fewer than 750 donors were re-analyzed and high-resolution HLA genotyping was added so that TCR occurrence patterns could be studied. The later analysis used no new phenotypic data to find candidate immune exposures, relying instead on TCR beta sequences and their occurrence across donors. An earlier analysis of fewer than 700 of the donors applied high-throughput TCR beta sequencing to assess whether each TCR beta V gene segment acted as functional or pseudogenic. Donor age, sex, ethnicity and CMV serostatus were compiled together with the repertoire data. Genome-wide SNP genotypes for about 65% of the 666 donors were used in a later genetic analysis, which treated that subset as a discovery cohort. All discovery cohort repertoires had been generated on a single sequencing platform. Class I and class II HLA loci were covered by the typing at four-digit resolution. Typing coverage differed by locus: A, B, C, DRB1 and DQB1 were typed in roughly 629-640 donors, DQA1 in 500 to 550, DPA1 in around 580, and DPB1 in just under 480. Four or five DR-DQ haplotypes were handled as single units for association and clustering because linkage in the cohort was strong. Among around 400 genotyped donors of the cohort, an average of about 240,000 unique TCR beta nucleotide sequences were sequenced per donor, roughly 18% of them non-productive. What the study reported, not specific to this receptor: Linkage disequilibrium might explain the correlated functional status among segregating V segments, but an unknown experimental factor could not be ruled out. A later genetic analysis reported fewer N-insertions in productive TCRs among donors in an Asian-associated ancestry cluster than the approximately 670-donor mean. Compared with equally common non-associated chains, HLA-associated TCR beta chains in a later analysis were more clonally expanded and had lower generation probabilities. A later genetic analysis associated a missense DCLRE1C variant with V-gene and J-gene trimming of TCR beta chains, and an independent cohort replicated the association. Most TCR sequences were observed very rarely across donors, whereas some public TCRs were present in many individuals. CMV serostatus was the only immune exposure information available for the cohort. A further reported finding was that TCR beta sequences accurately predicted the HLA-A and HLA-B alleles for most subjects in the first cohort. A cluster of highly shared sequence variants was judged likely to represent a technical artifact of the sequencing pipeline. According to a later analysis, most CMV-associated TCR beta chains appeared to be HLA-restricted, and the HLA associations seemed to be driven largely by CMV exposure. Because some donors lacked HLA typing at each locus, the association tests relied only on the typed subset. A few of the identified cytomegalovirus-associated TCR beta chains were confirmed in vitro to be specific for cytomegalovirus antigens. It was suggested by the authors that the approach could potentially be generalized to other disease states and immunological phenotypes. A later analysis reported that several top co-occurrence clusters appeared linked to parvovirus B19, influenza, CMV and Epstein-Barr virus. In a later analysis, the rate of TCR association differed among HLA loci, with DRB1 alleles having the most associated TCRs and HLA-C alleles having the fewest. Assigning TCR associations to individual alleles was difficult when HLA alleles, especially DR and DQ, strongly co-occurred. The earlier analysis of almost 600 of the donors excluded around 17 rarely observed V segments, including chromosome 9 orphons, because counts were too low. The study listed 164 TCR beta chains as associated with cytomegalovirus. A later analysis associated 15,000 to 20,000 TCR beta sequences with specific HLA alleles at a false discovery rate of 0.05. The presence/absence analyses assumed that sequencing depth was roughly uniform across donors, and that assumption may not be true. In an earlier analysis of more than 450 of the donors, most TCR beta V segments were observed in productive rearrangements about 87% or about 30% of the time, broadly matching IMGT annotations. The 87-base-pair reads could not distinguish some IMGT-functional V segments, including TRBV6-2 and TRBV6-3, so those segments were excluded. This cohort had only TCR beta chains sequenced, and the lack of alpha or paired-chain data limited which features could be detected. The classifier was reported to diagnose cytomegalovirus status with high specificity and sensitivity in both the original and validation cohorts.

Note on this clone: This receptor's antigen is unknown. No base-level quality is on record; no much larger clone is a single base apart.

The cohort consisted of 600 or so healthy bone marrow donors. At the time of sampling, every cohort member was nominally healthy, though immune exposures that went unrecorded were likely present. The donor was CMV seronegative and was included in the group of around 320 seronegative cohort members. Each donor provided a peripheral blood sample, and peripheral blood mononuclear cells were used for TCR beta sequencing. Genomic DNA was extracted from the blood cell samples with the Qiagen DNeasy Blood Extraction Kit. From cysteine to phenylalanine, the CDR3 is 15 amino acids long. The read is trimmed to its CDR3 DNA, 45 bases read in frame from base 1. The germline V gene sets CDR1 to SGDLS and CDR2 to YYNGEE. At the junction V is shortened by 4 bases and J by 1 base, with 14 bases in between. Library construction relied on the immunoSEQ multiplex PCR assay. For the multiplex PCR, a mixture combining 60 forward primers for TCR Vbeta segments and 13 reverse primers for TCR Jbeta segments was used. The CDR3 region of rearranged TCR beta genes was amplified from genomic DNA by a multiplex PCR assay. The Illumina HiSeq System was used to sequence the amplified TCR beta libraries as 87-base-pair reads. In the paper's pipeline: Across the roughly 640 repertoires, a later analysis counted approximately 75 million unique TCR beta chains, roughly 11 million of which were shared by at least two donors. Raw reads were error-corrected and collapsed into unique sequences with a nearest-neighbor algorithm that merged closely related sequences to remove PCR and sequencing errors. V, D and J gene segments were assigned by aligning CDR3 sequences to IMGT reference sequences. For a sequence to be retained, a match of at least six nucleotides to both a V gene segment and a J gene segment was required. Rearrangements were classified as productive when the CDR3 lacked stop codons and remained in frame with V and J, and all other rearrangements were classified as non-productive. CDR3 was defined by IMGT convention, running from the second conserved V-encoded cysteine to the conserved J-encoded phenylalanine. In an earlier analysis of 550 to 650 of the donors, sequences lacking an unambiguous match to a single V gene segment were excluded. In an earlier analysis of some 590 of the donors, a V segment was called functional when productive rearrangements were above 56.7%, and segregating when the standard deviation between donors exceeded 5%. A statistical classification framework was developed to diagnose cytomegalovirus status using the catalog of TCR beta chain sequences. In a later analysis, V and J genes were assigned by comparing TCR nucleotide sequences against IMGT/GENE-DB human TR gene sequences. In a later analysis, CDR3 sequences and most-parsimonious VDJ recombination scenarios were assigned using the TCRdist pipeline. In a later analysis, each TCR beta chain was defined by its CDR3 amino acid sequence together with its V-gene family, and reads lacking a unique V-gene family were excluded. In a later analysis, fewer than 650 highly shared, low-generation-probability nucleotide sequences were removed to address suspected cross-contamination and a sequencing artifact. For each public chain, a later analysis derived a clonal expansion index from normalized ranks of inferred template counts within each repertoire. In a later analysis, generation probabilities were computed with a VDJ recombination model fitted to out-of-frame rearrangements, and the resulting probabilities were checked against IGoR. Hypergeometric tests were used in a later analysis to score TCR-TCR, TCR-HLA and TCR-CMV co-occurrence, with a repertoire-size bias correction applied to the TCR pairs. False discovery rates were estimated in a later analysis by permuting HLA or CMV assignments 20 times. In a later analysis, co-occurring TCRs were grouped using DBSCAN, and TCRdist sequence similarity was added for clustering within HLA-allele-positive subsets. For co-occurrence clustering, repertoires with fewer than 30,000 or more than 120,000 public chains were excluded, along with 4 to 6 repertoires with anomalous nucleotide sharing. Sourced from immuneACCESS, this table was stored by TCRdb with only in-frame sequences that have V and J called. A share of the clones is absent; for the studies checked, an unresolved V gene accounts for under half, and the remainder has no known explanation. For V, J and clone size, that table is used; D and trimming come from the DNA. In all, the sample holds tens of thousands of clones, and 65% to 85% of those were seen once. The top ten clonotypes cover roughly 3% of the sample.

The chain uses TRBV9 and TRBJ2-5; possibly the D gene is TRBD2, per 5 matching bases. Specimen: PBMCs. The sequence was collected from a woman aged 25 to 39 in good health and CMV-seronegative. The DNA reads TGTGCCAGCAGCCCCCGGGAAAAGGGCCAAGAGACCCAGTACTTC. This sequence encodes CASSPREKGQETQYF.